The next 30 T cell receptor beta chains were all read from a single sample in a study of T cell responses to AZD1222 COVID-19 vaccine. The assay was immunoSEQ multiplex PCR, and TCRdb's table has in-frame clones only and misses some. The top ten hold 1.5% to 2% of the sample, which has 130,000 or so clones, about 90% seen once. This sample comprised peripheral blood, obtained on day 0 of AZD1222 vaccination. The source is an adult in good health.

V usage is TRBV5-8 and J usage is TRBJ1-4, with D tentatively TRBD1 (5 bases). The germline gives CDR1 SGHTS, CDR2 YDEGEE. The V and J ends lost 4 bases and 8 bases respectively, with 18 bases between them. The CDR3 contains 15 residues. The CDR3: CASSPPGSREEKLFF. The CDR3 coding sequence is TGTGCCAGCAGCCCCCCGGGATCCAGGGAAGAAAAACTGTTTTTT.

This clone was seen once. The chain joins TRBV5-1 to TRBJ2-1; 8 positions agree with TRBD1. CDR3 length: 16 residues. Trimming at V came to 3 bases and at J to 7 bases, leaving 12 bases not matched to a gene. Germline CDR1 and CDR2: SGHRS and YFSETQ. CDR3 nucleotides: TGCGCCAGCAGCTCACACCCCGGGACAGGAGTAAATGAGCAGTTCTTC. Its protein is CASSSHPGTGVNEQFF.

The genes are TRBV28 and TRBJ2-1, with TRBD1 as a possible D gene (6 bases). The CDR3 is 15 residues long. Trimming removed 5 bases from V and 2 bases from J, with 13 bases in between. In germline, CDR1 is MDHEN, CDR2 SYDVKM. The CDR3: CASSTSGAAYNEQFF. The CDR3 DNA reads as TGTGCCAGCAGTACCTCAGGGGCAGCCTACAATGAGCAGTTCTTC.

The genes are TRBV5-4 and TRBJ2-5; 11 positions match TRBD1. CDR1 and CDR2 from the germline V gene are SGHNT and YYREEE (reference sequence). The V segment lost 4 bases and the J segment 5 bases; nucleotides outside the gene matches: 7. This CDR3 spans 15 amino acids. As DNA, the CDR3 is TGTGCCAGCAGCAGGACAGGGGGCGTCGGGGAGACCCAGTACTTC. Translation gives CASSRTGGVGETQYF.

This chain uses TRBV5-4 with TRBJ2-1; tentative D call: TRBD1 (6 bases). V was pared by 4 bases and J by 4 bases, with 18 bases between. The CDR3 spans 16 residues. Germline assignment: CDR1 SGHNT and CDR2 YYREEE (reference sequence). This CDR3 reads CASSKTGPSLYNEQFF. DNA for the CDR3: TGTGCCAGCAGCAAAACAGGGCCCAGCCTATACAATGAGCAGTTCTTC. The variable domain in full, with the rest retrieved from reference TRBV5-4 and TRBJ2-1, is ETGVTQSPTHLIKTRGQQVTLRCSSQSGHNTVSWYQQALGQGPQFIFQYYREEENGRGNFPPRFSGLQFPNYSSELNVNALELDDSALYLCASSKTGPSLYNEQFFGPGTRLTVL.

The chain has TRBV19 and TRBJ1-5; D remains unclear. V dropped 8 bases and J dropped 0 bases, with 20 bases sitting between them. The germline V gene has CDR1 LNHDA and CDR2 SQIVND (reference sequence). This CDR3 is 17 amino acids long. The DNA of the CDR3 is TGTGCCAGTCTCAACCCCCGTACAAGTTATAGCAATCAGCCCCAGCATTTT. Encoded protein: CASLNPRTSYSNQPQHF.

This clone was seen only a few times. This sequence joins TRBV28 and TRBJ1-2; 7 bases are shared with TRBD1. Germline loops: CDR1 MDHEN, CDR2 SYDVKM. Losses at the gene ends were 5 bases for V and 4 bases for J; bases not matched to a gene: 4. The CDR3 has 13 amino acids. In DNA form, the CDR3 reads TGTGCCAGCAGTATCGGGACAGCCTATGGCTACACCTTC. Translated, it gives CASSIGTAYGYTF.

The chain is built from TRBV5-1 and TRBJ2-5; 9 nucleotides agree with TRBD1. The V gene end was trimmed by 4 bases and the J gene end by 2 bases; junction bases not matched to a gene: 9. The CDR3 is made up of 16 amino acids. Germline V gene lookup returns CDR1 SGHRS and CDR2 YFSETQ. The CDR3: CASSRRDRDPQETQYF. CDR3 coding DNA: TGCGCCAGCAGCCGAAGGGACAGGGATCCGCAAGAGACCCAGTACTTC.

This clone was seen only a few times. The rearrangement joins TRBV12-3 or TRBV12-4 to TRBJ2-2; D unresolved. V lost 5 bases and J lost 3, with 1 base in between. The CDR3 length is 11 residues. CDR3 sequence (DNA): TGTGCCAGCAGTCACACCGGGGAGCTGTTTTTT. It encodes CASSHTGELFF.

DNA for the CDR3: TGTGCCAGCTCACCATCAGTAGACTATAATTCACCCCTCCACTTT. It yields the protein CASSPSVDYNSPLHF. The J gene is TRBJ1-6, the V gene TRBV18; D is ambiguous. The CDR3 length is 15 residues. Germline lookup yields CDR1 KGHSH and CDR2 LQKENI. V lost 2 bases, J lost 3 bases, and 8 bases lay in between.

As for this clone: At one end, the junction sequence differs from germline, possibly due to a read error. CDR3: CASRRRESSHEQYF. For the CDR3, the DNA is TGTGCCAGCAGACGAAGGGAGAGCTCCCACGAGCAGTACTTC. V usage is TRBV3-1 (or the pseudogene TRBV3-2) and J usage is TRBJ2-7, with a possible D match to TRBD2 (5 bases). This CDR3 has 14 residues. Germline values: CDR1 LGHDT, CDR2 YNNKEL (reference sequence).

The rearrangement joins TRBV7-9 to TRBJ2-7; D uncertain. CDR1 is SEHNR, CDR2 FQNEAQ, per germline (reference sequence). Trimming left V 8 bases short and J 6 bases short, with 14 bases between. The CDR3 consists of 12 residues. CDR3 amino acids: CASGSRQSEQYF. CDR3 in DNA: TGTGCCAGCGGCTCCCGCCAGTCCGAGCAGTACTTC.

V usage is TRBV5-1 and J usage is TRBJ2-1, with no clear D. Germline assignment: CDR1 SGHRS and CDR2 YFSETQ. CDR3 length: 14 amino acids. The ends were cut back, 2 bases at V and 5 bases at J, with 11 bases in the middle. The CDR3 protein is CASSFLGQDNEQFF. The CDR3 DNA sequence: TGCGCCAGCAGCTTTTTAGGGCAGGACAATGAGCAGTTCTTC.

The chain combines TRBV15 with TRBJ1-1; a weak D match, TRBD1 (5 bases). V was pared by 8 bases and J by 3 bases, with 13 bases between. CDR3 length equals 13 residues. Germline V gene sequence: CDR1 LNHNV, CDR2 YYDKDF (reference sequence). CDR3 nucleotides: TGTGCCACCCGGGGACCTCCGGACACTGAAGCTTTCTTT. Its protein product is CATRGPPDTEAFF.

This chain links TRBV11-2 with TRBJ1-1; TRBD1 is a possible D gene (5 bases). This CDR3 contains 13 residues. Trimming stripped 7 bases from V and 5 bases from J, with 14 bases between. Germline loops: CDR1 SGHAT, CDR2 FQNNGV. This CDR3 reads CASNLLGGTEAFF. The CDR3 DNA sequence: TGTGCCAGCAACCTCCTGGGGGGGACTGAAGCTTTCTTT. Filled out from reference TRBV11-2 and TRBJ1-1, the complete variable domain reads EAGVAQSPRYKIIEKRQSVAFWCNPISGHATLYWYQQILGQGPKLLIQFQNNGVVDDSQLPKDRFSAERLKGVDSTLKIQPAKLEDSAVYLCASNLLGGTEAFFGQGTRLTVV.

The V call is TRBV24-1, the J call TRBJ2-1, with D uncertain. Looked up from germline, CDR1 is KGHDR and CDR2 is SFDVKD. V lost 4 bases and J 6 bases, leaving 9 bases between the germline ends. This CDR3 comprises 13 residues. CDR3 in DNA: TGTGCCACCAGTGACCCACACATCAATGAGCAGTTCTTC. It is translated as CATSDPHINEQFF.

The V and J genes are TRBV3-1 (or the pseudogene TRBV3-2) and TRBJ2-5; 13 positions agree with TRBD2. The germline CDR1 and CDR2 sequences are LGHDT and YNNKEL (reference sequence). CDR3 length equals 16 residues. V shed 4 bases, J shed 5 bases, and the junction held 7 bases outside the gene matches. The CDR3 DNA follows: TGTGCCAGCAGCCCCGGACTAGCGGGGGCGCGGGAGACCCAGTACTTC. Translating it yields CASSPGLAGARETQYF.

The chain has TRBV5-1 and TRBJ2-5; 9 bases are shared with TRBD1. The length of the CDR3 is 16 residues. Germline V gene data show CDR1 as SGHRS and CDR2 as YFSETQ. V lost 5 bases to trimming and J lost 8 bases; unmatched junction nucleotides: 16. Here the CDR3 DNA reads TGCGCCAGCAGAATGCTGGGTAGACAGGGGGAAGGAACCCAGTACTTC. Translation: CASRMLGRQGEGTQYF.

This chain connects TRBV19 to TRBJ1-6, with TRBD1 identical over 8 bases. V lost 6 bases and J lost 1; bases outside the gene matches: 5. Germline assignment: CDR1 LNHDA and CDR2 SQIVND (reference sequence). The CDR3 extends over 16 amino acids. The CDR3 spells CASSPDRASYNSPLHF. CDR3 DNA sequence: TGTGCCAGTAGCCCGGACAGGGCATCCTATAATTCACCCCTCCACTTT.

V is TRBV2 and J is TRBJ1-5, with 9 nucleotides matching TRBD1. The CDR3 is 16 amino acids. Germline values: CDR1 SNHLY, CDR2 FYNNEI. The J segment lost 3 bases and the V segment lost 3 bases, leaving 6 bases of the junction unmatched. For the CDR3, the DNA is TGTGCCAGCAGTGATCACCGGGACAGGGACAATCAGCCCCAGCATTTT. This translates into CASSDHRDRDNQPQHF.

The V and J genes are TRBV21-1 and TRBJ2-7; whether TRBD1, the table's D call, matches the DNA was not checked. TRBV21-1 is recorded as a pseudogene. The CDR3 is made up of 16 amino acids. In DNA, the CDR3 is TGTGCCAGCAGTACTTTCACCGGACAGGTTCCCTACGAGCAGTACTTC. Its protein is CASSTFTGQVPYEQYF.

V gene TRBV19 combines with J gene TRBJ1-1; D ambiguous. This CDR3 has 14 residues. Germline CDR1 is LNHDA and CDR2 is SQIVND (reference sequence). Trimming removed 3 bases at V and 0 bases at J, with 8 bases between. This chain's CDR3 is CASSISEMNTEAFF. Written as DNA, the CDR3 is TGTGCCAGTAGTATTTCGGAGATGAACACTGAAGCTTTCTTT.

This chain joins TRBV30 and TRBJ1-6, with 8 positions matching TRBD1. Germline V lookup: CDR1 GTSNPN, CDR2 SVGIG (reference sequence). J gave up 10 bases and V 2 bases, and 10 bases lay outside the gene matches. CDR3 size: 15 residues. The CDR3 bases are TGTGCCTGGAGTACACCGGACAGGGTACGCTCACCCCTCCACTTT. Its protein product is CAWSTPDRVRSPLHF.

CDR3 residues: CASSGQGKSEKLFF. The CDR3 bases are TGTGCCAGCAGTGGACAGGGGAAGTCTGAAAAACTGTTTTTT. The chain links TRBV2 to TRBJ1-4; 8 nucleotides match TRBD1. Trimming cost V 4 bases and J 7 bases; bases outside gene matches: 5. CDR1 and CDR2 (germline): SNHLY, FYNNEI. The length of the CDR3 is 14 residues.

The V call is TRBV5-4, the J call TRBJ1-2; D unclear. Trimming took 0 bases from V and 2 from J, leaving 11 bases between them. The CDR3 runs to 15 residues. The germline V gene encodes CDR1 SGHNT and CDR2 YYREEE (reference sequence). The CDR3 DNA reads TGTGCCAGCAGCTTGGAAGAGACCCTAAACTATGGCTACACCTTC. Its protein product is CASSLEETLNYGYTF. Filled out from reference TRBV5-4 and TRBJ1-2, the complete variable domain reads ETGVTQSPTHLIKTRGQQVTLRCSSQSGHNTVSWYQQALGQGPQFIFQYYREEENGRGNFPPRFSGLQFPNYSSELNVNALELDDSALYLCASSLEETLNYGYTFGSGTRLTVV.

The chain has TRBV29-1 and TRBJ1-1; 7 positions agree with TRBD1. CDR3 length: 9 residues. Germline V CDR1 and CDR2: SQVTM, ANQGSEA. V trimming: 6 bases; J trimming: 8 bases; junction bases outside the gene matches: 0. The CDR3 nucleotides are TGCAGCGTACAGGGGGAAGCTTTCTTT. Residues: CSVQGEAFF. Using reference TRBV29-1 and TRBJ1-1 for the parts outside the CDR3, the full variable domain is SAVISQKPSRDICQRGTSLTIQCQVDSQVTMMFWYRQQPGQSLTLIATANQGSEATYESGFVIDKFPISRPNLTFSTLTVSNMSPEDSSIYLCSVQGEAFFGQGTRLTVV.

This clone has a handful of counts. The chain combines TRBV5-1 with TRBJ1-1, with TRBD1 identical over 9 bases. Germline V gene data show CDR1 as SGHRS and CDR2 as YFSETQ. The V and J ends lost 4 bases and 4 bases, in that order; junction bases with no gene match: 14. The CDR3 spans 17 residues. The CDR3 DNA reads TGCGCCAGCAGCCTTTACCGACAGGGGGGGTTTGGCACTGAAGCTTTCTTT. Protein sequence: CASSLYRQGGFGTEAFF.

This chain uses TRBV7-2 with TRBJ2-7; D gene uncertain. The V gene lost 7 bases and the J gene lost 7 bases, with 14 bases spanning the gap. This CDR3 region has 12 residues. Per germline, CDR1 SGHTA and CDR2 FQGNSA. CDR3 bases: TGTGCCAGCACCTCGAGGCTTGGGGAGCAGTACTTC. Its protein product is CASTSRLGEQYF.

The V call is TRBV6-2 or TRBV6-3, the J call TRBJ2-3, with TRBD2 matching over 14 bases. Germline V gives CDR1 MNHEY, CDR2 SVGEGT. This CDR3 region has 16 residues. After removal of 5 bases from V and 5 bases from J, the junction contained 6 bases not matched to a gene. The CDR3 nucleotides read TGTGCCAGCAGTCCCCCCGGGACTAGCGGGGGAGATACGCAGTATTTT. The encoded protein is CASSPPGTSGGDTQYF.

The chain is built from TRBV6-2 or TRBV6-3 and TRBJ2-7; possibly TRBD1 for D (6 bases). In germline, CDR1 is MNHEY, CDR2 SVGEGT. This CDR3 contains 15 residues. The V end was cut by 4 bases, the J end by 3 bases, with 16 bases between. The chain's CDR3 is CASSSPPTGIYEQYF. The CDR3 DNA sequence: TGTGCCAGCAGTTCCCCGCCGACAGGAATCTACGAGCAGTACTTC.